The 23 T cell receptor beta chains listed next were all sequenced from one sample in a study of blood T cell repertoires in COVID-19. Sequencing was performed with immunoSEQ multiplex PCR; in TCRdb, only in-frame clones are kept and a portion is missing. The table lists 160,000 or so clones, over 75% of them singletons. Sequenced: peripheral blood. The receptors come from a woman aged 40 to 50 with acute or convalescent COVID-19.

CDR3: CASSDRKSPLHF. The CDR3 nucleotides read TGTGCCAGCAGTGACAGGAAATCACCCCTCCACTTT. The V call is TRBV2, the J call TRBJ1-6; D is ambiguous. The ends were cut back, 3 bases at V and 10 bases at J, with 7 bases in the middle. This CDR3 contains 12 residues. Germline assignment: CDR1 SNHLY and CDR2 FYNNEI.

The V gene is TRBV30, the J gene TRBJ1-4, with TRBD1 as a possible D gene (5 bases). The CDR3 extends over 14 amino acids. Germline V gene sequence: CDR1 GTSNPN, CDR2 SVGIG (reference sequence). Trimming left V 1 base short and J 3 bases short, with 9 bases between. In DNA, the CDR3 is TGTGCCTGGAGTGGGCGGACATCTAATGAAAAACTGTTTTTT. Translation gives CAWSGRTSNEKLFF.

There are a few counts of this clone. The CDR3 DNA is TGCGCCAGCAGCCCTGGACAGACGACCTATAATTCACCCCTCCACTTT. Encoded protein: CASSPGQTTYNSPLHF. The V and J genes are TRBV5-1 and TRBJ1-6, with D maybe TRBD1 (6 bases). The CDR3 length is 16 residues. CDR1 and CDR2 from the germline V gene are SGHRS and YFSETQ. V lost 4 bases and J 2 bases, leaving 13 bases between the germline ends.

The V gene is TRBV2, the J gene TRBJ1-5, with D unclear. The CDR3 loop spans 16 amino acids. V gave up 7 bases and J gave up 0 bases, with 16 bases separating them. From germline, CDR1 is SNHLY and CDR2 FYNNEI. The CDR3 is CASTMPGGSSNQPQHF. Written as DNA, the CDR3 is TGTGCCAGCACTATGCCGGGCGGGAGTAGCAATCAGCCCCAGCATTTT.

The genes are TRBV27 and TRBJ2-1; D gene ambiguous. V was clipped by 0 bases and J by 6 bases, with 9 bases between them. CDR1 is MNHEY and CDR2 is SMNVEV in the germline V gene (reference sequence). This CDR3 region has 14 residues. The CDR3 nucleotides read TGTGCCAGCAGTTTATCGAATGGCGGCAATGAGCAGTTCTTC. Translating gives CASSLSNGGNEQFF.

The chain links TRBV7-2 to TRBJ2-4; 12 positions match TRBD2. The germline gives CDR1 SGHTA, CDR2 FQGNSA. The ends lost 1 base at V and 7 bases at J; junction bases unmatched: 11. The CDR3 runs to 18 residues. The CDR3 DNA reads TGTGCCAGCAGCTTAGATATCCCGGCTAGCGGGAGGGCGAACATTCAGTACTTC. This gives the protein CASSLDIPASGRANIQYF.

The chain links TRBV5-6 to TRBJ1-6; D unresolved. Germline CDR1 is SGHDT and CDR2 is YYEEEE. Trimming cost V 4 bases and J 7 bases, with 12 bases left between them. The CDR3 contains 14 residues. DNA of the CDR3: TGTGCCAGCAGCCCGGGATTCATAAATTCACCCCTCCACTTT. Translating gives CASSPGFINSPLHF.

This CDR3 is CASSLESVGAGYTF. The CDR3 nucleotides read TGTGCCAGCAGCTTGGAGTCCGTAGGGGCAGGCTACACCTTC. The V and J genes are TRBV5-4 and TRBJ1-2; TRBD1 might be the D (5 bases). The V end lost 0 bases, the J end lost 8 bases, and 14 bases lay between the germline ends. The CDR3 length is 14 residues. CDR1 and CDR2 from the germline V gene are SGHNT and YYREEE (reference sequence). Together with reference TRBV5-4 and TRBJ1-2, the CDR3 gives the full variable domain: ETGVTQSPTHLIKTRGQQVTLRCSSQSGHNTVSWYQQALGQGPQFIFQYYREEENGRGNFPPRFSGLQFPNYSSELNVNALELDDSALYLCASSLESVGAGYTFGSGTRLTVV.

The chain combines TRBV12-3 or TRBV12-4 with TRBJ2-5; a possible D gene is TRBD1 (6 bases). The germline V and J ends were trimmed by 2 bases and 4 bases, with 8 bases remaining between them. The CDR3 extends over 13 amino acids. The CDR3 DNA is TGTGCCAGCAGTTTAAGGGGGTCAGAGACCCAGTACTTC. Protein product: CASSLRGSETQYF.

This rearrangement joins TRBV2 to TRBJ2-5; D may be TRBD1 (8 bases). The CDR3 has 15 amino acids. The germline CDR1 and CDR2 sequences are SNHLY and FYNNEI. Trimming stripped 7 bases from V and 5 bases from J, with 20 bases between. This CDR3 reads CASTLLQGGGETQYF. DNA of the CDR3: TGTGCCAGCACTCTCTTACAGGGGGGAGGGGAGACCCAGTACTTC.

The chain carries TRBV6-2 or TRBV6-3 and TRBJ1-6; 7 bases line up with TRBD1. After removal of 0 bases from V and 0 bases from J, the junction contained 11 bases not matched to a gene. Germline CDR1 MNHEY, CDR2 SVGEGT. CDR3 length: 20 amino acids. The CDR3: CASSYSRATGLSSYNSPLHF. CDR3 DNA sequence: TGTGCCAGCAGTTACTCGCGAGCGACAGGGTTAAGCTCCTATAATTCACCCCTCCACTTT.

The chain uses TRBV21-1 and TRBJ2-2; TRBD1, the table's D call, was not compared with the DNA. TRBV21-1 is a known pseudogene. This CDR3 has 16 residues. In DNA, the CDR3 is TGTGCCAGCAGCCCTCGGACAGGGTTAGCCGCCGGGGAGCTGTTTTTT. This codes for CASSPRTGLAAGELFF.

The genes are TRBV30 and TRBJ2-5; D is perhaps TRBD2 (5 bases). Germline-derived CDR1 and CDR2 are GTSNPN and SVGIG (reference sequence). This CDR3 has 12 amino acids. V was cut by 7 bases and J by 5 bases, with 14 bases left in between. The CDR3 here is CAFSTGSETQYF. For the CDR3, the DNA is TGTGCCTTTTCAACGGGGTCGGAGACCCAGTACTTC.

The chain has TRBV19 and TRBJ1-2; 8 nucleotides agree with TRBD1. In germline, CDR1 is LNHDA, CDR2 SQIVND (reference sequence). CDR3 length: 15 residues. The V segment lost 2 bases and the J segment 4 bases; nucleotides outside the gene matches: 6. This CDR3 reads CASSIRPTGAYGYTF. The CDR3 nucleotides are TGTGCCAGTAGTATACGTCCGACAGGGGCCTATGGCTACACCTTC.

This clone is a singleton in its sample. The chain combines TRBV29-1 with TRBJ2-5, with 8 positions matching TRBD1. The junction had 7 bases not matched to a gene; V was cut back by 6 bases and J by 4 bases. This CDR3 is 13 amino acids long. Per germline, CDR1 SQVTM and CDR2 ANQGSEA. The CDR3 region is CSVDDRGGETQYF. CDR3 DNA sequence: TGCAGCGTGGACGACAGGGGCGGAGAGACCCAGTACTTC.

This clone was found a few times. The chain combines TRBV6-4 with TRBJ1-5, with TRBD1 identical over 7 bases. CDR3 length equals 16 residues. The V and J ends lost 2 bases and 3 bases, in that order; junction bases with no gene match: 7. Germline V lookup: CDR1 MRHNA, CDR2 SNTAGT. The CDR3 sequence: CASSDRGRGYNQPQHF. The CDR3 nucleotides read TGTGCCAGCAGTGACAGGGGCAGGGGGTACAATCAGCCCCAGCATTTT.

The V and J genes are TRBV11-2 and TRBJ2-2; 7 bases map to TRBD1. This CDR3 region has 19 residues. V shed 5 bases, J shed 0 bases, and the junction held 15 bases outside the gene matches. CDR1 and CDR2 (germline): SGHAT, FQNNGV. CDR3 DNA sequence: TGTGCCAGCAGCCGATCCTTTAGTACGGACAGGACGAACACCGGGGAGCTGTTTTTT. It codes for CASSRSFSTDRTNTGELFF.

The rearrangement links TRBV11-3 to TRBJ2-1; 10 nucleotides agree with TRBD2. The V segment lost 0 bases and the J segment 8 bases; nucleotides outside the gene matches: 10. The length of the CDR3 is 17 residues. From germline, CDR1 is SGHNT and CDR2 YENEEA. The CDR3 reads CASSLDLAASGSYEQFF. In DNA, the CDR3 is TGTGCCAGCAGCTTAGATCTTGCGGCTAGCGGGAGCTATGAGCAGTTCTTC. Based on the CDR3 plus reference TRBV11-3 and TRBJ2-1, the full variable domain is EAGVVQSPRYKIIEKKQPVAFWCNPISGHNTLYWYLQNLGQGPELLIRYENEEAVDDSQLPKDRFSAERLKGVDSTLKIQPAELGDSAVYLCASSLDLAASGSYEQFFGPGTRLTVL.

The chain couples TRBV3-1 (or the pseudogene TRBV3-2) to TRBJ1-6; a possible D gene is TRBD1 (5 bases). V lost 3 bases and J lost 7, with 16 bases in between. This CDR3 region has 16 residues. Germline assignment: CDR1 LGHDT and CDR2 YNNKEL (reference sequence). The CDR3 sequence: CASSHQDPRGNSPLHF. For the CDR3, the DNA is TGTGCCAGCAGCCATCAGGACCCAAGGGGAAATTCACCCCTCCACTTT.

The chain couples TRBV24-1 to TRBJ2-1, with TRBD1 matching over 10 bases. Trimming cost V 2 bases and J 7 bases; bases outside gene matches: 10. Per the germline V gene, CDR1 is KGHDR and CDR2 is SFDVKD. The CDR3 is made up of 17 amino acids. The CDR3 coding sequence is TGTGCCACCAGTGATTCGACTCCGGGACAGGGGTGGAATGAGCAGTTCTTC. Its protein is CATSDSTPGQGWNEQFF.

This chain joins TRBV12-3 or TRBV12-4 and TRBJ2-1; TRBD2 is a possible D gene (5 bases). This CDR3 is 12 amino acids long. V gave up 7 bases and J gave up 9 bases, with 13 bases separating them. The CDR3 nucleotides read TGTGCCAGCACCCCGGGGATCGGTGAGCAGTTCTTC. This encodes CASTPGIGEQFF.

J is TRBJ2-5 and V is TRBV6-5, with 8 bases that match TRBD1. Germline V gene sequence: CDR1 MNHEY, CDR2 SVGAGI. This CDR3 contains 15 residues. V gave up 6 bases and J gave up 5 bases; unmatched junction bases: 11. The DNA of the CDR3 is TGTGCCAGCAGCAACAGGGGGGCCCCAGGGGAGACCCAGTACTTC. It codes for CASSNRGAPGETQYF.

V and J are TRBV28 and TRBJ2-3, with TRBD2 matching 16 bases. In germline, CDR1 is MDHEN, CDR2 SYDVKM. The CDR3 sequence is 18 residues long. The ends lost 6 bases at V and 1 base at J; junction bases unmatched: 7. DNA for the CDR3: TGTGCCAGCAGCGCCCCGGGACTAGCGGGGGGGGGCACAGATACGCAGTATTTT. It specifies CASSAPGLAGGGTDTQYF.